What follows is one T cell receptor beta chain and its context. What it binds is unknown. The germline CDR1 and CDR2 sequences are LNHDA and SQIVND (reference sequence). The CDR3 length is 13 residues. The ends were cut back, 3 bases at V and 4 bases at J, with 10 bases in the middle. This sample is drawn from a study of neoadjuvant nivolumab and ipilimumab in lung cancer. Broader study findings: Only two of four nivolumab-treated tumors gained richness and clonality by surgery. Blood richness before therapy tracked richness in tumors resected after neoadjuvant therapy. Pathologic regression was not significantly tied to TCR clonality.

The repertoire was sequenced with immunoSEQ multiplex PCR; TCRdb's copy has only in-frame clones and lacks some. Here the sample spans roughly 13,000 clones, about 94% being singletons. The V and J genes are TRBV19 and TRBJ2-7, with no clear D. This TCR came from an adult with non-small cell lung cancer. The material sequenced was peripheral blood, taken after neoadjuvant nivolumab, alone or with ipilimumab, at or shortly before surgery. The CDR3 sequence is CASSIGPAYEQYF. In DNA form, the CDR3 reads TGTGCCAGTAGTATCGGGCCCGCATACGAGCAGTACTTC.